Each of the 5 T cell receptor beta chains below was sequenced from the same sample in a study of OX40 agonist ivuxolimab in advanced cancers. Produced via immunoSEQ multiplex PCR; TCRdb's table is partial and in-frame only. The sample lists approximately 44,000 clones, 84% occurring once. Sequencing used CD4+ or CD8+ T cells sorted from blood, obtained in a trial of the OX40 agonist ivuxolimab. The receptors derive from an adult with an advanced solid tumor such as melanoma, head and neck, liver or kidney cancer.

The V call is TRBV11-2, the J call TRBJ1-2; 9 bases map to TRBD1. The length of the CDR3 is 13 residues. The germline V gene encodes CDR1 SGHAT and CDR2 FQNNGV. After removal of 8 bases from V and 8 bases from J, the junction contained 9 bases not matched to a gene. CDR3 nucleotides: TGTGCCAGCGACCCTGGACAGGGGAGAGGCTACACCTTC. The encoded protein is CASDPGQGRGYTF.

CDR3 DNA: TGTGCCAGCTCAGAACAGGGATCTGGAAACACCATATATTTT. It specifies CASSEQGSGNTIYF. This chain joins TRBV18 and TRBJ1-3; a possible D gene is TRBD1 (6 bases). The V and J ends lost 5 bases and 1 base respectively, with 9 bases between them. This CDR3 is 14 amino acids long. From germline, CDR1 is KGHSH and CDR2 LQKENI.

This clone has just one count. The V and J genes are TRBV6-6 and TRBJ1-1; 9 bases agree with TRBD1. This CDR3 is built from 15 residues. V lost 2 bases and J lost 5; bases outside the gene matches: 6. Germline loops: CDR1 MNHNY, CDR2 SVGAGI (reference sequence). In DNA form, the CDR3 reads TGTGCCAGCAGTTACCAAGGGACAGGGCTTACTGAAGCTTTCTTT. Its translation: CASSYQGTGLTEAFF.

V gene TRBV7-2 combines with J gene TRBJ1-2, with 7 bases lining up with TRBD1. The germline CDR1 and CDR2 sequences are SGHTA and FQGNSA. V shed 5 bases, J shed 7 bases, and the junction held 13 bases outside the gene matches. The CDR3 spans 15 residues. Here the CDR3 DNA reads TGTGCCAGCAGCCTAGGGGACAGCAGGTCGATTGGCTACACCTTC. Protein: CASSLGDSRSIGYTF.

The rearrangement uses TRBV18 and TRBJ2-5; no clear D gene. Trimming removed 3 bases at V and 7 bases at J, with 9 bases between. The CDR3 has 12 amino acids. The germline CDR1 and CDR2 sequences are KGHSH and LQKENI. CDR3 in amino acids: CASSPLKRTQYF. In DNA form, the CDR3 reads TGTGCCAGCTCACCCCTCAAGAGGACCCAGTACTTC.